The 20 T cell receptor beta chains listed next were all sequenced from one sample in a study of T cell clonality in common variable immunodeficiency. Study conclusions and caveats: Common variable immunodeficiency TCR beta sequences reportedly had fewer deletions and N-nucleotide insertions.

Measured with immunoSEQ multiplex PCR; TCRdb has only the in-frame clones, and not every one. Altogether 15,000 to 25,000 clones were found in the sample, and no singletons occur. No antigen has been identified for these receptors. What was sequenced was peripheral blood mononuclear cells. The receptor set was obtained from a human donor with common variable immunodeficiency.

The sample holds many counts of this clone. The part of the CDR3 DNA that was read is TGTGCCAGCTCACCAACAGGGTCCACAGATACG. Its protein is CASSPTGSTDT. The entire CDR3 reads CASSPTGSTDTQYF. The chain employs TRBV18 and TRBJ2-3, with D possibly being TRBD1 (6 bases). The CDR3 end falls 3 residues outside the read, so it is completed with the germline J gene. There are 14 residues in the CDR3. Deletions cut 2 bases from V and 2 bases from J, with 8 bases between. Germline CDR1 and CDR2: KGHSH and LQKENI.

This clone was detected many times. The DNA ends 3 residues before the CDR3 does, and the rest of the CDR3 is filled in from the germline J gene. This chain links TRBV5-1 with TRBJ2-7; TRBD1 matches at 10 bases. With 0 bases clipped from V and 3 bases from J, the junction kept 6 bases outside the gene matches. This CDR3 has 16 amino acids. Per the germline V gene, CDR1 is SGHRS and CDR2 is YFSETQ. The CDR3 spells CASSLDGTGAIYEQYF. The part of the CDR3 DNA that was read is TGCGCCAGCAGCTTGGACGGGACAGGGGCGATCTACGAG. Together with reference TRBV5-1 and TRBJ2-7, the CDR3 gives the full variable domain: KAGVTQTPRYLIKTRGQQVTLSCSPISGHRSVSWYQQTPGQGLQFLFEYFSETQRNKGNFPGRFSGRQFSNSRSEMNVSTLELGDSALYLCASSLDGTGAIYEQYFGPGTRLTVT.

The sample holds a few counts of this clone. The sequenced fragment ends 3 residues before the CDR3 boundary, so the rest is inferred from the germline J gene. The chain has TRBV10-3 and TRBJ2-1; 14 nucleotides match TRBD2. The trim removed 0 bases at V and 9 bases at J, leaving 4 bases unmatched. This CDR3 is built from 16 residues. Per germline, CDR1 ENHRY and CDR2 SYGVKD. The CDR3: CAISESGTSGRGEQFF. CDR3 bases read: TGTGCCATCAGTGAGTCGGGGACTAGCGGGAGAGGTGAG.

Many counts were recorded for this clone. The CDR3 loop reads CSAVTGGNQPQHF. The covered CDR3 bases are TGCAGTGCTGTTACAGGGGGAAATCAGCCC. The rearrangement links TRBV20-1 to TRBJ1-5; 8 bases map to TRBD1. The read stops 3 residues short of the end of the CDR3; the missing end is completed from the germline J gene. Germline CDR1 DFQATT, CDR2 SNEGSKA (reference sequence). V lost 5 bases, J lost 4 bases, and 4 bases stayed unmatched. This CDR3 contains 13 residues.

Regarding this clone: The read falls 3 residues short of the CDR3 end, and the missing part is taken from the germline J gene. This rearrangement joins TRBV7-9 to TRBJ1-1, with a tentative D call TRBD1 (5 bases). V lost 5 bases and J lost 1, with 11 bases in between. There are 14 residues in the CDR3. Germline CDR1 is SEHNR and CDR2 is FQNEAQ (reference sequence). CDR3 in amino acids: CASSNQGQNTEAFF. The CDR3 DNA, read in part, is TGTGCCAGCAGCAACCAAGGACAGAACACTGAA.

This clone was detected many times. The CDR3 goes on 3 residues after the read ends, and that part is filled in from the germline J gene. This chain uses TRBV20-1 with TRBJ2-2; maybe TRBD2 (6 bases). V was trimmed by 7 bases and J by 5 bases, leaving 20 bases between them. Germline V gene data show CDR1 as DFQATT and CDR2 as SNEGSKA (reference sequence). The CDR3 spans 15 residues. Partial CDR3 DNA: TGCAGTGTTCGAAGGGGACTCCCCCCTACCGGGGAG. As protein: CSVRRGLPPTGE. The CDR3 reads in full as CSVRRGLPPTGELFF.

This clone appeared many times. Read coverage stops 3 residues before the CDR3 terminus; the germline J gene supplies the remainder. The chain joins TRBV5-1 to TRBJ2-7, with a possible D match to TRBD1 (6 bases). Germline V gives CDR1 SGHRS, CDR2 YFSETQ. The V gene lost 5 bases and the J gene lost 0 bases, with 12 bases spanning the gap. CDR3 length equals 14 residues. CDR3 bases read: TGCGCCAGCAGTCCCGGGACACCCTCCTACGAG. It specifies CASSPGTPSYE. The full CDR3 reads CASSPGTPSYEQYF.

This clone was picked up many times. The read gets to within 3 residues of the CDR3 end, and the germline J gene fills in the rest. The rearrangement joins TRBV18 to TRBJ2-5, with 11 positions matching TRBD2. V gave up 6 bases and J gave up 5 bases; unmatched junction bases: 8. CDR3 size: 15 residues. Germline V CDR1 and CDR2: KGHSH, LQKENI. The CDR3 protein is CASSPGTSGGETQYF. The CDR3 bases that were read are TGTGCCAGCTCCCCAGGGACTAGCGGAGGGGAGACC.

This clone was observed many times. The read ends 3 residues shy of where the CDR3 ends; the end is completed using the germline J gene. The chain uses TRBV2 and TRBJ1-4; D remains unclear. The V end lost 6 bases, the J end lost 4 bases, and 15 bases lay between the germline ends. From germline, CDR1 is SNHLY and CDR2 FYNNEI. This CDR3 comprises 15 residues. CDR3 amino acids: CASSPRVQFNEKLFF. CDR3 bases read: TGTGCCAGCAGCCCAAGAGTACAGTTTAATGAAAAA.

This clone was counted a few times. The DNA read from the CDR3 is TGTGCCAGCAGTGGGACTAGCGGGAGATCCAGAGATACG. Protein: CASSGTSGRSRDT. The entire CDR3 protein is CASSGTSGRSRDTQYF. The chain combines TRBV6-4 with TRBJ2-3; 13 bases map to TRBD2. The CDR3 end lies 3 residues beyond the end of the read and is filled in from the germline J gene. The CDR3 has 16 amino acids. From germline, CDR1 is MRHNA and CDR2 SNTAGT. The V and J ends lost 4 bases and 5 bases, in that order; junction bases with no gene match: 6.

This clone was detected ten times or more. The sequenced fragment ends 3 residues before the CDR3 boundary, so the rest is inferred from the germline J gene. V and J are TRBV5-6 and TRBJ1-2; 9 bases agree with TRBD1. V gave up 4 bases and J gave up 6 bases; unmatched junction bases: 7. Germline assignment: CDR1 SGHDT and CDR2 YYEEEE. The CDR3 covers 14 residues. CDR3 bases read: TGTGCCAGCAGCCTACAGGGGGCGGGGAATGGC. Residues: CASSLQGAGNG. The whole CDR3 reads CASSLQGAGNGYTF.

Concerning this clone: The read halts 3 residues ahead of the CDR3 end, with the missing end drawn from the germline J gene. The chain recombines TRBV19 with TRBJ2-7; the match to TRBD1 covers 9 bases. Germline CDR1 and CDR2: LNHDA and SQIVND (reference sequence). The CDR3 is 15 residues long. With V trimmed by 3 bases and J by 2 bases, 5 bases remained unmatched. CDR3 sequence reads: CASSIETGGAYEQYF. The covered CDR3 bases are TGTGCCAGTAGTATTGAGACAGGGGGGGCCTACGAG.

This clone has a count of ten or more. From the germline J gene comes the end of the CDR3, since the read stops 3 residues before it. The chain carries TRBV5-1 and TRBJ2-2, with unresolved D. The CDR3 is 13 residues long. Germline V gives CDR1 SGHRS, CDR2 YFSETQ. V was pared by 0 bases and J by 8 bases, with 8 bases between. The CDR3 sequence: CASSLVISGELFF. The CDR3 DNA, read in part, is TGCGCCAGCAGCTTGGTAATCTCGGGGGAG.

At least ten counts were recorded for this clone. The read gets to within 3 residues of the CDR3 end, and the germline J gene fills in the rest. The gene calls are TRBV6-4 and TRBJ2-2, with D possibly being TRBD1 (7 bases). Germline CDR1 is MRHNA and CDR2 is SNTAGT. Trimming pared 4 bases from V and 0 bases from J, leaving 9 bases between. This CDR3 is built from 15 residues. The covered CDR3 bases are TGTGCCAGCAGTGGCGGGACAGCGAACACCGGGGAG. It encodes CASSGGTANTGE. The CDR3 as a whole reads CASSGGTANTGELFF.

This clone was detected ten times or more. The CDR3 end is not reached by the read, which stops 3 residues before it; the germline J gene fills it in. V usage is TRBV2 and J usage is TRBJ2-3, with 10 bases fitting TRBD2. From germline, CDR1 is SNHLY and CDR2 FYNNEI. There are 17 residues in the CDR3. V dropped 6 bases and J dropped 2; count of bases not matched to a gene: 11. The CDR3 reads CASSGRATSGATDTQYF. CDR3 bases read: TGTGCCAGCAGCGGCAGAGCTACTAGCGGGGCCACAGATACG.

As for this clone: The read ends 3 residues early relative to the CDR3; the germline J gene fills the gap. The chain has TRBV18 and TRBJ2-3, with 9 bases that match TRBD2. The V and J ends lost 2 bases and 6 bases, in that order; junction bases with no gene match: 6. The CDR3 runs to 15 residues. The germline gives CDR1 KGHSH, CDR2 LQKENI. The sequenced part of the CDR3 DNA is TGTGCCAGCTCACCAGGCGCTAGCGGGACCGATACG. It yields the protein CASSPGASGTDT. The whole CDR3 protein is CASSPGASGTDTQYF.

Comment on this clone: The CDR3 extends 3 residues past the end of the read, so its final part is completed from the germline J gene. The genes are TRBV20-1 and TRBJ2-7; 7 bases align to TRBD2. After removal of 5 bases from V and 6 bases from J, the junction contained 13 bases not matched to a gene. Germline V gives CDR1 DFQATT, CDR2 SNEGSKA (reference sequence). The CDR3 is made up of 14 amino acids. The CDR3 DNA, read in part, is TGCAGTGCTTACCCGACCGGGACTAACATCGAG. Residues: CSAYPTGTNIE. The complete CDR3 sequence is CSAYPTGTNIEQYF.

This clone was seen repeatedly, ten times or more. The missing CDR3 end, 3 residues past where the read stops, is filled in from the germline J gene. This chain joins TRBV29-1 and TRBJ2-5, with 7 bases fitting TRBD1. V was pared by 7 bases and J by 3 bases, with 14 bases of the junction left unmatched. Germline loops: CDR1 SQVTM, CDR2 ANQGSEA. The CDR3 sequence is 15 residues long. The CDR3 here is CSAHLEGRGKETQYF. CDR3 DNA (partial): TGCAGCGCCCACCTCGAGGGCAGGGGGAAAGAGACC.

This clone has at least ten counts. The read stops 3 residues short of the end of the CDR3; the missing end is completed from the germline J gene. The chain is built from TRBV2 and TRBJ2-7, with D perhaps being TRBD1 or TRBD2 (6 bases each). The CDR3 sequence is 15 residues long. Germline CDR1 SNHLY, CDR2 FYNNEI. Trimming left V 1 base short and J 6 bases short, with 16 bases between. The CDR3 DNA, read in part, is TGTGCCAGCAGTGAAGTAGTACAGGGAGGTCGCGAG. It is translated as CASSEVVQGGRE. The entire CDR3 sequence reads CASSEVVQGGREQYF.

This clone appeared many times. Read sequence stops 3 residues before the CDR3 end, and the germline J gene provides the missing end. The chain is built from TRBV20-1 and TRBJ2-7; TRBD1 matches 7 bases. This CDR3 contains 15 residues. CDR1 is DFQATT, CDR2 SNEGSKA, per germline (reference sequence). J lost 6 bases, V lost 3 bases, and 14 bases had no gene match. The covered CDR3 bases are TGCAGTGCTAGGGCCGGACAGGCCCTCGCGCGCGAG. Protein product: CSARAGQALARE. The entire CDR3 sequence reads CSARAGQALAREQYF.